Following are 30 T cell receptor beta chains from one sample sequenced in a study of T cell responses to AZD1222 COVID-19 vaccine. Measured with immunoSEQ multiplex PCR; TCRdb has only the in-frame clones, and not every one. The sample records about 140,000 clones, about 90% being singletons. This specimen was peripheral blood, taken on day 0 of AZD1222 vaccination. Receptor source: an adult in good health.

Notes on this clone: Additional DNA sequences in this sample encode the identical CDR3. The gene calls are TRBV28 and TRBJ1-5; D is ambiguous. The CDR3 has 10 residues. The ends were cut back, 8 bases at V and 7 bases at J, with 6 bases in the middle. The germline V gene has CDR1 MDHEN and CDR2 SYDVKM. The CDR3 protein is CASGNQPQHF. DNA for the CDR3: TGTGCCAGCGGAAACCAGCCCCAGCATTTT.

For the CDR3, the DNA is TGTGCCACCAGTGCGGGAGGCAGGGCCAAGAACACTGAAGCTTTCTTT. The encoded protein is CATSAGGRAKNTEAFF. V usage is TRBV24-1 and J usage is TRBJ1-1, with a tentative D call TRBD1 (5 bases). This CDR3 comprises 16 residues. V lost 5 bases and J lost 1, with 16 bases in between. The V gene's germline CDR1 is KGHDR and CDR2 SFDVKD.

The rearrangement joins TRBV7-6 to TRBJ1-2; D possibly corresponds to TRBD1 (5 bases). CDR1 SGHVS and CDR2 FNYEAQ come from the germline V gene. The CDR3 totals 15 residues. V was shortened by 6 bases and J by 5 bases, with 19 bases between the two germline ends. CDR3 sequence (DNA): TGTGCCAGCAGTTCCGGGACGGCAGTCCCGTATGGCTACACCTTC. This translates into CASSSGTAVPYGYTF.

The J gene is TRBJ1-2, the V gene TRBV19; possible D gene TRBD1, 5 bases. V lost 7 bases and J 8 bases, leaving 20 bases between the germline ends. The CDR3 spans 14 residues. Germline-derived CDR1 and CDR2 are LNHDA and SQIVND (reference sequence). The CDR3 DNA follows: TGTGCCAGTAACCCAGGGACGGCAACGCACGGCTACACCTTC. This translates into CASNPGTATHGYTF.

This clone was found a few times. The chain joins TRBV5-6 to TRBJ1-2, with 9 bases that match TRBD1. Germline V CDR1 and CDR2: SGHDT, YYEEEE. J gave up 5 bases and V 1 base, and 9 bases lay outside the gene matches. The CDR3 extends over 16 amino acids. The DNA of the CDR3 is TGTGCCAGCAGCTTGTGGACAGGGGAGAGGCCATATGGCTACACCTTC. Translating gives CASSLWTGERPYGYTF.

This clone occurred once. The chain uses TRBV27 and TRBJ1-1, with 9 bases that match TRBD1. The CDR3 sequence is 14 residues long. CDR1 and CDR2 from the germline V gene are MNHEY and SMNVEV (reference sequence). With V trimmed by 5 bases and J by 4 bases, 5 bases remained unmatched. CDR3 region: CASSTGTGSTEAFF. The DNA of the CDR3 is TGTGCCAGCAGTACGGGGACAGGGTCCACTGAAGCTTTCTTT.

J is TRBJ1-4 and V is TRBV6-1, with D hard to call. Between the trimmed V and J ends, which lost 3 bases and 8 bases, there was a span of 16 bases. The CDR3 loop spans 15 amino acids. Germline V gene lookup returns CDR1 MNHNS and CDR2 SASEGT. CDR3 amino acids: CASSDPRLKGEKLFF. The CDR3, as DNA: TGTGCCAGCAGTGACCCCAGGCTTAAGGGAGAAAAACTGTTTTTT.

The rearrangement joins TRBV2 to TRBJ2-1; the match to TRBD2 covers 13 bases. The CDR3 has 16 amino acids. V shed 0 bases and J 6 bases; nucleotides not matched to a gene: 2. CDR1 is SNHLY, CDR2 FYNNEI, per germline. CDR3 residues: CASSEAGLAGLNEQFF. CDR3 DNA: TGTGCCAGCAGTGAAGCGGGACTAGCGGGACTCAATGAGCAGTTCTTC.

V and J are TRBV6-9 and TRBJ1-3, with TRBD1 matching over 7 bases. CDR1 and CDR2 (germline): MNHGY, SVAAGI. The ends lost 7 bases at V and 3 bases at J; junction bases unmatched: 6. This CDR3 is 14 amino acids long. The CDR3 is CASTYRGVGNTIYF. In DNA, the CDR3 is TGTGCCAGCACCTACAGGGGAGTTGGAAACACCATATATTTT.

V is TRBV30 and J is TRBJ1-1; unclear D gene. The germline V gene encodes CDR1 GTSNPN and CDR2 SVGIG (reference sequence). The V end lost 1 base, the J end lost 0 bases, and 6 bases lay between the germline ends. The CDR3 is made up of 13 amino acids. The CDR3, as DNA: TGTGCCTGGAGTGATCAAGTGAACACTGAAGCTTTCTTT. It specifies CAWSDQVNTEAFF.

This clone was seen only once. V is TRBV19 and J is TRBJ2-5, with D possibly matching TRBD1 (5 bases). With 3 bases removed from V and 2 bases from J, the gap between germline ends came to 10 bases. CDR1 LNHDA and CDR2 SQIVND come from the germline V gene (reference sequence). CDR3 size: 14 residues. In DNA form, the CDR3 reads TGTGCCAGTAGTATTGGGGCAGTTCAAGAGACCCAGTACTTC. Encoded protein: CASSIGAVQETQYF. The variable domain in full, with the rest retrieved from reference TRBV19 and TRBJ2-5, is DGGITQSPKYLFRKEGQNVTLSCEQNLNHDAMYWYRQDPGQGLRLIYYSQIVNDFQKGDIAEGYSVSREKKESFPLTVTSAQKNPTAFYLCASSIGAVQETQYFGPGTRLLVL.

This clone was recorded once. The V gene is TRBV2, the J gene TRBJ1-5; tentative D call: TRBD1 (6 bases). This CDR3 is built from 15 residues. CDR1 and CDR2 from the germline V gene are SNHLY and FYNNEI. Deletions cut 7 bases from V and 0 bases from J, with 13 bases between. The CDR3 protein is CASTLGARSNQPQHF. DNA for the CDR3: TGTGCCAGCACCTTGGGGGCCCGTAGCAATCAGCCCCAGCATTTT.

V gene TRBV4-1 combines with J gene TRBJ2-2; 11 positions match TRBD2. From germline, CDR1 is MGHRA and CDR2 YSYEKL. CDR3 length equals 18 residues. Trimming removed 2 bases from V and 0 bases from J; junction bases left unmatched: 5. The CDR3 here is CASSQLGLAGSNTGELFF. The DNA for the CDR3 is TGCGCCAGCAGCCAACTTGGACTAGCGGGTTCGAACACCGGGGAGCTGTTTTTT.

The chain uses TRBV14 and TRBJ2-2; D may be TRBD2 (6 bases). Trimming stripped 4 bases from V and 5 bases from J, with 14 bases between. The CDR3 is 15 amino acids. Germline-derived CDR1 and CDR2 are SGHDN and FVKESK. The CDR3 DNA reads TGTGCCAGCAGCCTGTTAGGAGGGCGAACCGGGGAGCTGTTTTTT. Translation gives CASSLLGGRTGELFF. Complete variable domain (other parts from reference TRBV14 and TRBJ2-2): EAGVTQFPSHSVIEKGQTVTLRCDPISGHDNLYWYRRVMGKEIKFLLHFVKESKQDESGMPNNRFLAERTGGTYSTLKVQPAELEDSGVYFCASSLLGGRTGELFFGEGSRLTVL.

The genes are TRBV7-9 and TRBJ2-7; 9 bases match TRBD2. This CDR3 is 17 amino acids long. With 0 bases clipped from V and 3 bases from J, the junction kept 9 bases outside the gene matches. Germline V gene sequence: CDR1 SEHNR, CDR2 FQNEAQ (reference sequence). The CDR3 sequence: CASSLALAGTPYYEQYF. DNA of the CDR3: TGTGCCAGCAGCTTAGCCCTAGCGGGGACTCCTTACTACGAGCAGTACTTC. Complete variable domain (other parts from reference TRBV7-9 and TRBJ2-7): DTGVSQNPRHKITKRGQNVTFRCDPISEHNRLYWYRQTLGQGPEFLTYFQNEAQLEKSRLLSDRFSAERPKGSFSTLEIQRTEQGDSAMYLCASSLALAGTPYYEQYFGPGTRLTVT.

The V call is TRBV7-9, the J call TRBJ2-1, with D hard to call. Germline V lookup: CDR1 SEHNR, CDR2 FQNEAQ (reference sequence). CDR3 size: 12 residues. Trimming took off 7 bases at V and 9 bases at J, with 13 bases between the two ends. The CDR3 bases are TGTGCCAGCAACCACCCCCGGCCTGAGCAGTTCTTC. It translates to CASNHPRPEQFF.

The rearrangement uses TRBV27 and TRBJ2-1; D is unclear. The CDR3 extends over 14 amino acids. Germline V gives CDR1 MNHEY, CDR2 SMNVEV (reference sequence). The V end lost 7 bases, the J end lost 1 base, and 11 bases lay between the germline ends. The CDR3 reads CASMMTESYNEQFF. The CDR3 DNA is TGTGCCAGCATGATGACGGAGTCCTACAATGAGCAGTTCTTC.

The rearrangement links TRBV30 to TRBJ1-2; D may be TRBD1 (6 bases). V lost 1 base, J lost 4 bases, and 10 bases lay in between. The CDR3 is made up of 13 amino acids. CDR1 is GTSNPN, CDR2 SVGIG, per germline (reference sequence). The CDR3 DNA reads TGTGCCTGGAGTGAGGGGGTTCTCTATGGCTACACCTTC. Its protein is CAWSEGVLYGYTF.

Only a few counts were recorded for this clone. The V call is TRBV7-2, the J call TRBJ2-1; 15 bases are a match to TRBD2. The junction had 4 bases not matched to a gene; V was cut back by 1 base and J by 3 bases. Germline V gene data show CDR1 as SGHTA and CDR2 as FQGNSA. This CDR3 has 18 residues. The CDR3 coding sequence is TGTGCCAGCAGCTTAGAGGGGACTAGCGGGAGGTTCTACAATGAGCAGTTCTTC. Encoded protein: CASSLEGTSGRFYNEQFF.

J is TRBJ1-2 and V is TRBV20-1; 8 positions agree with TRBD1. The germline V gene encodes CDR1 DFQATT and CDR2 SNEGSKA (reference sequence). This CDR3 is built from 11 residues. J lost 6 bases, V lost 3 bases, and 0 bases had no gene match. Written as DNA, the CDR3 is TGCAGTGCTAGGACAGGGGATGGCTACACCTTC. Translated, it gives CSARTGDGYTF.

This clone occurred once. The rearrangement links TRBV3-1 (or the pseudogene TRBV3-2) to TRBJ1-1, with D uncertain. V shed 3 bases and J shed 4 bases, with 18 bases lying between them. CDR3 length: 16 amino acids. Germline V gene sequence: CDR1 LGHDT, CDR2 YNNKEL (reference sequence). The CDR3 DNA sequence: TGTGCCAGCAGCCATTTTCTTAGGGTTTCAGGCACTGAAGCTTTCTTT. Its protein product is CASSHFLRVSGTEAFF.

The rearrangement links TRBV2 to TRBJ1-4; D ambiguous. The CDR3 has 19 amino acids. Germline values: CDR1 SNHLY, CDR2 FYNNEI. Trimming shortened V by 3 bases and J by 5 bases, and 25 bases separated the two germline ends. The CDR3: CASSDIFTTTPALNEKLFF. As DNA, the CDR3 is TGTGCCAGCAGTGACATTTTTACAACCACCCCAGCCCTAAATGAAAAACTGTTTTTT.

This sequence joins TRBV3-1 (or the pseudogene TRBV3-2) and TRBJ1-6, with a possible D match to TRBD1 (6 bases). Per the germline V gene, CDR1 is LGHDT and CDR2 is YNNKEL (reference sequence). Trimming left V 4 bases short and J 11 bases short, with 15 bases between. The CDR3 sequence is 14 residues long. The CDR3 DNA sequence: TGTGCCAGCAGCCCGATTAGACAGGTTGCACCCCTCCACTTT. It specifies CASSPIRQVAPLHF.

As concerns this clone: This CDR3 is also generated by other DNA sequences in the sample. The chain uses TRBV5-1 and TRBJ1-1; no clear D. V lost 0 bases and J lost 2, with 8 bases in between. CDR1 is SGHRS, CDR2 YFSETQ, per germline. The CDR3 totals 14 residues. CDR3 residues: CASSLGGLNTEAFF. Written as DNA, the CDR3 is TGCGCCAGCAGCTTGGGAGGGTTAAACACTGAAGCTTTCTTT.

V and J are TRBV11-3 and TRBJ2-7; D unresolved. This CDR3 is built from 13 residues. The V end was cut by 1 base, the J end by 3 bases, with 7 bases between. Germline CDR1 SGHNT, CDR2 YENEEA. CDR3 sequence: CASSLGQDYEQYF. CDR3 DNA sequence: TGTGCCAGCAGCTTAGGCCAGGACTACGAGCAGTACTTC.

This clone came up once. The CDR3 DNA follows: TGTGCCAGCAGTCTGACCGGGACCCAAGGGGGCTACACCTTC. It specifies CASSLTGTQGGYTF. The genes are TRBV27 and TRBJ1-2, with a tentative D call TRBD1 (5 bases). Germline lookup yields CDR1 MNHEY and CDR2 SMNVEV (reference sequence). V lost 5 bases, J lost 8 bases, and 18 bases lay in between. This CDR3 contains 14 residues.

CDR3 nucleotides: TGCAGCGTTGCCGCCAGCTACGAGCAGTACTTC. Residues: CSVAASYEQYF. This sequence joins TRBV29-1 and TRBJ2-7; D remains ambiguous. V was pared by 4 bases and J by 3 bases, with 7 bases between. Germline V gene data show CDR1 as SQVTM and CDR2 as ANQGSEA. CDR3 length: 11 residues.

This rearrangement joins TRBV5-8 to TRBJ1-2; no definite D call. With 1 base removed from V and 7 bases from J, the gap between germline ends came to 20 bases. Per germline, CDR1 SGHTS and CDR2 YDEGEE. The CDR3 loop spans 16 amino acids. The DNA of the CDR3 is TGTGCCAGCAGCTTGCCCCACAAAGGGATAGTGGGTGGCTACACCTTC. It codes for CASSLPHKGIVGGYTF.

This chain uses TRBV7-9 with TRBJ2-3; D may match TRBD1 or TRBD2 (6 bases each). V shed 3 bases and J shed 3 bases, with 10 bases lying between them. Per the germline V gene, CDR1 is SEHNR and CDR2 is FQNEAQ (reference sequence). CDR3 length: 14 residues. The CDR3 bases are TGTGCCAGCAGCTTGAGGGGGAGGACAGATACGCAGTATTTT. It yields the protein CASSLRGRTDTQYF.

The gene calls are TRBV28 and TRBJ2-7, with D perhaps being TRBD1 or TRBD2 (5 bases each). Germline-derived CDR1 and CDR2 are MDHEN and SYDVKM. V dropped 6 bases and J dropped 4 bases, with 19 bases sitting between them. This CDR3 is built from 15 residues. CDR3 sequence reads: CASSYSGTGHYEQYF. The CDR3 DNA sequence: TGTGCCAGCAGCTACTCAGGGACGGGTCATTACGAGCAGTACTTC.